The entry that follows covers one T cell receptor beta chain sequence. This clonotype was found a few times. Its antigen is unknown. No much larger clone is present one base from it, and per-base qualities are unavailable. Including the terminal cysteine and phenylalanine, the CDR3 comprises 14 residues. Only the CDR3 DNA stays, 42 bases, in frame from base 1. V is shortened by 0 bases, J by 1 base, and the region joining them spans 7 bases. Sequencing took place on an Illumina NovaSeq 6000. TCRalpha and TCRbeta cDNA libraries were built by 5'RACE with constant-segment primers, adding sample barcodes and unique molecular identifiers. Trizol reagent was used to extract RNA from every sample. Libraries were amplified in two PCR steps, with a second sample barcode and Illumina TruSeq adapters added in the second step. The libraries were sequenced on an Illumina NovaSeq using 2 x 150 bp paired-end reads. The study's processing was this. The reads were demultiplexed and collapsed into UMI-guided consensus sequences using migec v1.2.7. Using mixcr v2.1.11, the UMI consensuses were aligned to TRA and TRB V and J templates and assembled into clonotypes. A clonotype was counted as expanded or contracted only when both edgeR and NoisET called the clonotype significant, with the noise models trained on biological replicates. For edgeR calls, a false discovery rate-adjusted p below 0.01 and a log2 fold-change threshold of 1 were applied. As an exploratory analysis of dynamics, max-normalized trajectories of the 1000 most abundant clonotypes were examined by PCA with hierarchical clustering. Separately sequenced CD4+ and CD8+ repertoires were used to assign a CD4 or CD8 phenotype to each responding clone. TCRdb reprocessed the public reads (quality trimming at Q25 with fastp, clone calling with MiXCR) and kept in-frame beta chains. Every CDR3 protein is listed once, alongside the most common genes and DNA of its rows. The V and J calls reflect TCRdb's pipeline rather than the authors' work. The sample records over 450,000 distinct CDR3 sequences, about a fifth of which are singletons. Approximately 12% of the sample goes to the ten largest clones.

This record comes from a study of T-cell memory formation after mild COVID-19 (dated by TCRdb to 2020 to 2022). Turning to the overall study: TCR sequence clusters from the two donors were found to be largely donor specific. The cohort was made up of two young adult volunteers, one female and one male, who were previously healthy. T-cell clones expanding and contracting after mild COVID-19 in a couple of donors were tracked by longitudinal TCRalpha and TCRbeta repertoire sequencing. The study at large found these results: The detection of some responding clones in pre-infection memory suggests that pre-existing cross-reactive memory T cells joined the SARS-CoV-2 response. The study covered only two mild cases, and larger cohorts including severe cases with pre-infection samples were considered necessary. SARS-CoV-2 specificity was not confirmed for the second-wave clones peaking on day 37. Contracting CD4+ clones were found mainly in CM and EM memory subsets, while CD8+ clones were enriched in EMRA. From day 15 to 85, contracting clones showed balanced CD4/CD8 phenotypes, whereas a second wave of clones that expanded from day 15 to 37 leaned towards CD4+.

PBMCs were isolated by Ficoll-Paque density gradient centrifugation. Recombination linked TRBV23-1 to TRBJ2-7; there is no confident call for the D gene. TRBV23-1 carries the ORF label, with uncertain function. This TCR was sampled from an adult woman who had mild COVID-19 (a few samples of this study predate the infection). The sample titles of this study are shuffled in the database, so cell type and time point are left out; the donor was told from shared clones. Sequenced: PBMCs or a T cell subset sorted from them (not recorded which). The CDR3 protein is CASSQSAGSYEQYF. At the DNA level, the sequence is TGCGCCAGCAGTCAATCGGCCGGATCCTACGAGCAGTACTTC.